The 10 T cell receptor beta chains below come from one sample, sequenced in a study of early T cells in non-severe SARS-CoV-2 infection. In TCRdb, the 5' RACE reads were re-called with MiXCR into one record per CDR3 protein. The table lists tens of thousands of distinct CDR3 sequences, approximately 10% of them singletons. Input material: whole blood. Receptors originate from an adult who was a healthcare worker with PCR-confirmed SARS-CoV-2 infection or an uninfected control (not recorded which).

There are a few counts of this clonotype. The V call is TRBV5-6, the J call TRBJ2-1, with 9 bases identical to TRBD1. This CDR3 has 13 amino acids. Germline V gene data show CDR1 as SGHDT and CDR2 as YYEEEE. The V and J ends lost 4 bases and 9 bases, in that order; junction bases with no gene match: 5. This chain's CDR3 is CASSLEDRGEQFF. In DNA form, the CDR3 reads TGTGCCAGCAGCCTTGAGGACAGGGGTGAGCAGTTCTTC.

Turning to this clonotype: A much larger clone differs from this one at a single base, so this may be a read error. In this CDR3 the conserved last residue, phenylalanine or tryptophan, is missing, so a read error is likely. The V gene is TRBV7-2, the J gene TRBJ2-1, with D possibly called TRBD1 or TRBD2 (5 bases each). Germline CDR1 SGHTA, CDR2 FQGNSA. The CDR3 loop spans 13 amino acids. V was trimmed by 5 bases and J by 7 bases, leaving 12 bases between them. The CDR3 DNA is TGTGCCAGCAGCCCCCGGGACCGAAATGAGCAGTTCTAC. Translating it yields CASSPRDRNEQFY.

This clonotype was found many times. The V and J genes are TRBV4-2 and TRBJ2-7; 10 bases fit TRBD2. The J segment lost 12 bases and the V segment lost 0 bases, leaving 20 bases of the junction unmatched. The CDR3 is 18 amino acids. Germline V lookup: CDR1 LGHNA, CDR2 YNFKEQ. The CDR3 DNA is TGTGCCAGCAGCCAAGACCCAAGGGTCGCTAGCGGGGGAGTACGTCCGTACTTC. This gives the protein CASSQDPRVASGGVRPYF.

This clonotype was observed a few times. The J gene is TRBJ2-3, the V gene TRBV5-4; 7 bases agree with TRBD2. This CDR3 contains 15 residues. Losses at the gene ends were 2 bases for V and 8 bases for J; bases not matched to a gene: 11. Per germline, CDR1 SGHNT and CDR2 YYREEE (reference sequence). CDR3 bases: TGTGCCAGCAGCTTCGGACTAGGAGACTTTATTACGCAGTATTTT. Protein: CASSFGLGDFITQYF.

This clonotype was detected only a few times. The CDR3 here is CASSSNSQVSNQPQHF. CDR3 DNA: TGTGCCAGCAGTTCGAATAGCCAGGTTAGCAATCAGCCCCAGCATTTT. This sequence joins TRBV28 and TRBJ1-5; D is unclear. Deletions cut 4 bases from V and 0 bases from J, with 13 bases between. Looked up from germline, CDR1 is MDHEN and CDR2 is SYDVKM. The CDR3 is 16 residues long.

The rearrangement joins TRBV3-1 to TRBJ1-5; D is unresolved. Germline assignment: CDR1 LGHDT and CDR2 YNNKEL (reference sequence). Trimming left V 5 bases short and J 11 bases short, with 16 bases between. The CDR3 consists of 13 residues. The CDR3 region is CASSYRGQAAQHF. CDR3 coding DNA: TGTGCCAGCAGCTATCGAGGCCAGGCAGCCCAGCATTTT. The full variable domain, its missing parts supplied by reference TRBV3-1 and TRBJ1-5, is DTAVSQTPKYLVTQMGNDKSIKCEQNLGHDTMYWYKQDSKKFLKIMFSYNNKELIINETVPNRFSPKSPDKAHLNLHINSLELGDSAVYFCASSYRGQAAQHFGDGTRLSIL.

The V gene is TRBV29-1, the J gene TRBJ1-2; 11 nucleotides agree with TRBD1. There are 14 residues in the CDR3. The V and J ends lost 6 bases and 0 bases, in that order; junction bases with no gene match: 3. Germline V CDR1 and CDR2: SQVTM, ANQGSEA. The CDR3 is CSVRTGGTNYGYTF. The CDR3 bases are TGCAGCGTAAGGACAGGGGGCACTAACTATGGCTACACCTTC.

This clonotype appeared many times. The chain uses TRBV13 and TRBJ2-3; D uncertain. From germline, CDR1 is PRHDT and CDR2 FYEKMQ (reference sequence). The CDR3 runs 14 residues. The V and J ends lost 1 base and 2 bases respectively, with 7 bases between them. The CDR3 sequence is CASSLVQATDTQYF. CDR3 DNA: TGTGCCAGCAGCTTAGTACAAGCCACAGATACGCAGTATTTT. The variable domain in full, completed from reference TRBV13 and TRBJ2-3, reads AAGVIQSPRHLIKEKRETATLKCYPIPRHDTVYWYQQGPGQDPQFLISFYEKMQSDKGSIPDRFSAQQFSDYHSELNMSSLELGDSALYFCASSLVQATDTQYFGPGTRLTVL.

This clonotype occurred a few times. The gene calls are TRBV2 and TRBJ2-5, with D uncertain. Germline CDR1 reads SNHLY; CDR2 reads FYNNEI. Trimming removed 6 bases from V and 2 bases from J, with 4 bases in between. The CDR3 is 11 residues long. CDR3 residues: CASSQQETQYF. The CDR3 region has the DNA TGTGCCAGCAGCCAGCAAGAGACCCAGTACTTC.

The table lists this clonotype with a few counts. The V and J genes are TRBV10-2 and TRBJ2-1; D call uncertain. The CDR3 is 13 amino acids. With 2 bases removed from V and 2 bases from J, the gap between germline ends came to 4 bases. CDR1 and CDR2 from the germline V gene are WSHSY and SAAADI. The CDR3 sequence is CASSEGPYNEQFF. CDR3 nucleotide sequence: TGCGCCAGCAGTGAGGGACCCTACAATGAGCAGTTCTTC.